This TCR beta chain was retrieved from a study of human T cells and chemical hapten exposure. Regarding the study as a whole: TCRs exceeding 1 in 1000 frequency stayed unchanged with DPC sensitization.

Notes on this clonotype: No antigen is known for it.

This CDR3 spans 15 amino acids. Germline CDR1 and CDR2: SGHTA and FQGNSA. Trimming stripped 3 bases from V and 6 bases from J, with 17 bases between. The time point is: patch test 3, about 24 weeks after DPC sensitization. Indicated treatment: therapeutic diphenylcyclopropenone sensitization with weekly scalp DPC. Unique molecular identifiers were attached to individual cDNA molecules during library preparation. Via MiXCR, TCRdb re-called the RACE reads, giving one row per CDR3 protein. This table has 150,000 to 200,000 distinct CDR3 sequences, roughly 25% appearing once. The specimen comprised whole blood, sampled in connection with sensitization to the hapten diphenylcyclopropenone (DPC). The chain has TRBV7-2 and TRBJ1-1, with D tentatively TRBD1 (6 bases). The clonotype was recovered from a young woman with alopecia areata. Some clones in this sample may be carry-over from other donors' samples. The CDR3 DNA follows: TGTGCCAGCAGCTTTTCCGGGACAAATAGGGCTGAAGCTTTCTTT. Translated: CASSFSGTNRAEAFF.